The 21 T cell receptor beta chains below come from one sample, sequenced in a study of regulatory T cells in long-lasting Graves disease. With iRepertoire HTBI primers and Arm-PCR of CDR3 regions, TCR beta libraries were built. TCRdb called the multiplex PCR reads again in MiXCR, with one record for every CDR3 protein. The sample shows fewer than 650,000 distinct CDR3 sequences, approximately 15% of them seen only once. Indicated time point: newly diagnosed GD, antithyroid drugs for less than 3 months. PBMCs provided the RNA from which the TCR library was made. This sample was shared with a second study, whose subject was T cells in Graves' hyperthyroidism and ophthalmopathy.

Sequenced material: peripheral blood mononuclear cells (PBMCs), taken at new diagnosis, from a patient treated with antithyroid drugs. The receptors here all came from a woman in her twenties or thirties with Graves disease.

This clonotype has more than one count but fewer than ten. The J gene is TRBJ2-6, the V gene TRBV5-1; 9 bases line up with TRBD2. CDR3 size: 17 residues. With V trimmed by 1 base and J by 1 base, 3 bases remained unmatched. Germline V lookup: CDR1 SGHRS, CDR2 YFSETQ. The CDR3 nucleotides are TGCGCCAGCAGCTTGAAGACTAGCGGTTCTGGGGCCAACGTCCTGACTTTC. This gives the protein CASSLKTSGSGANVLTF.

This clonotype appeared many times. This rearrangement joins TRBV27 to TRBJ1-6; 9 bases align to TRBD1. The CDR3 contains 15 residues. Unmatched junction bases numbered 8, after V lost 4 bases and J lost 10 bases. The germline CDR1 and CDR2 sequences are MNHEY and SMNVEV (reference sequence). DNA for the CDR3: TGTGCCAGCAGTTCGGGGACAGGGAGGGGATCACCCCTCCACTTT. It yields the protein CASSSGTGRGSPLHF.

This clonotype was counted a few times. This chain connects TRBV6-1 to TRBJ2-7; maybe TRBD1 (5 bases). CDR3 length equals 14 residues. The germline V and J ends were trimmed by 6 bases and 0 bases, with 12 bases remaining between them. Germline V gene lookup returns CDR1 MNHNS and CDR2 SASEGT. Written as DNA, the CDR3 is TGTGCCAGCAGCGACAGAGCCTTCTCCTACGAGCAGTACTTC. Amino acids: CASSDRAFSYEQYF.

This clonotype was seen ten or more times. The chain has TRBV3-1 and TRBJ1-5; D remains unclear. V dropped 0 bases and J dropped 9 bases, with 9 bases sitting between them. Germline lookup yields CDR1 LGHDT and CDR2 YNNKEL (reference sequence). The CDR3 has 13 residues. The CDR3 sequence is CASSQDMGSPQHF. The CDR3 coding sequence is TGTGCCAGCAGCCAAGATATGGGGTCGCCCCAGCATTTT.

This clonotype was seen ten or more times. The chain recombines TRBV2 with TRBJ1-6, with a possible D match to TRBD1 (6 bases). The germline V gene has CDR1 SNHLY and CDR2 FYNNEI. The CDR3 totals 15 residues. The V end lost 4 bases, the J end lost 7 bases, and 14 bases lay between the germline ends. CDR3 DNA: TGTGCCAGCAGTGTGGAGGGGGTTAGAAATTCACCCCTCCACTTT. Translated: CASSVEGVRNSPLHF.

As concerns this clonotype: The conserved closing phenylalanine or tryptophan is absent in this CDR3, likely reflecting a read error. The chain joins TRBV5-6 to TRBJ2-3; D is perhaps TRBD2 (5 bases). Trimming took 0 bases from V and 0 from J, leaving 8 bases between them. The CDR3 runs 15 residues. Germline V gives CDR1 SGHDT, CDR2 YYEEEE. The CDR3 DNA sequence: TGTGCCAGCAGCTTGGCCCGGGAAAGCACAGATACGCAGTATCTT. Protein: CASSLARESTDTQYL.

The chain joins TRBV28 to TRBJ2-3; 9 bases agree with TRBD2. The closer fit of TRBJ2-5 to the DNA end suggests the J call may be wrong. From germline, CDR1 is MDHEN and CDR2 SYDVKM. This CDR3 has 16 residues. This CDR3 reads CASSLAGSGSRKTQYF. As DNA, the CDR3 is TGTGCCAGCAGTTTAGCGGGTAGCGGGAGTCGGAAGACCCAGTACTTC.

The V call is TRBV7-9, the J call TRBJ1-1; D unclear. Trimming removed 1 base from V and 12 bases from J, with 12 bases in between. The CDR3 is made up of 12 amino acids. Germline-derived CDR1 and CDR2 are SEHNR and FQNEAQ (reference sequence). CDR3 protein: CASSLGGKTPFF. DNA of the CDR3: TGTGCCAGCAGCTTAGGGGGAAAAACTCCTTTCTTT.

This clonotype was seen only a few times. With a much larger clone just one base away, this may be a read error. The chain is built from TRBV2 and TRBJ2-2; D is possibly TRBD1 or TRBD2 (7 bases each). Germline V gene data show CDR1 as SNHLY and CDR2 as FYNNEI. This CDR3 is 15 amino acids long. Here the CDR3 reads CASRGGTANTGKLFF. CDR3 DNA sequence: TGTGCCAGCAGGGGAGGGACAGCGAACACCGGGAAGCTGTTTTTT.

On this clonotype: This sequence is one base from a far larger clone and is likely a read error. The chain has TRBV7-8 and TRBJ2-1; no clear D. Per germline, CDR1 SGHVS and CDR2 FQNEAQ. The ends were cut back, 6 bases at V and 2 bases at J, with 14 bases in the middle. The CDR3 loop spans 15 amino acids. The CDR3 is CASSENNQPYNEQFF. The CDR3 DNA is TGTGCCAGCAGTGAAAACAACCAACCCTACAATGAGCAGTTCTTC. Filled out from reference TRBV7-8 and TRBJ2-1, the complete variable domain reads GAGVSQSPRYKVAKRGQDVALRCDPISGHVSLFWYQQALGQGPEFLTYFQNEAQLDKSGLPSDRFFAERPEGSVSTLKIQRTQQEDSAVYLCASSENNQPYNEQFFGPGTRLTVL.

This clonotype was seen a handful of times. The chain joins TRBV5-1 to TRBJ2-7; the D call may be TRBD1 or TRBD2 (5 bases each). CDR3 size: 19 residues. Germline values: CDR1 SGHRS, CDR2 YFSETQ. Trimming left V 0 bases short and J 2 bases short, with 24 bases between. CDR3 loop: CASSLGGKKASGPTYEQYF. CDR3 bases: TGCGCCAGCAGCTTGGGGGGGAAAAAAGCGTCGGGCCCCACCTACGAGCAGTACTTC.

At least ten counts were recorded for this clonotype. The rearrangement joins TRBV6-5 to TRBJ1-1; D uncertain. The CDR3 consists of 19 residues. V was trimmed by 0 bases and J by 6 bases, leaving 26 bases between them. The germline CDR1 and CDR2 sequences are MNHEY and SVGAGI. The CDR3 spells CASSYSNTMFGSRLAEAFF. In DNA form, the CDR3 reads TGTGCCAGCAGTTACTCGAATACGATGTTTGGGAGTAGGCTGGCTGAAGCTTTCTTT.

The table lists this clonotype with a few counts. The chain carries TRBV5-6 and TRBJ1-2; D may be TRBD1 (5 bases). Trimming removed 0 bases at V and 2 bases at J, with 11 bases between. From germline, CDR1 is SGHDT and CDR2 YYEEEE. The CDR3 runs to 15 residues. As DNA, the CDR3 is TGTGCCAGCAGCTTGGGGGACTCGATGAACTATGGCTACACCTTC. Amino acids: CASSLGDSMNYGYTF.

This clonotype was seen many times. The V gene is TRBV6-2 or TRBV6-3, the J gene TRBJ2-5; unclear D gene. Germline V CDR1 and CDR2: MNHEY, SVGEGT. The CDR3 sequence is 13 residues long. V lost 2 bases and J lost 3, with 7 bases in between. CDR3 residues: CASSYERKETQYF. Written as DNA, the CDR3 is TGTGCCAGCAGTTACGAGAGAAAAGAGACCCAGTACTTC.

The V gene is TRBV20-1, the J gene TRBJ2-7, with D possibly being TRBD1 (6 bases). The CDR3 is 12 amino acids. Trimming took off 4 bases at V and 3 bases at J, with 10 bases between the two ends. Per germline, CDR1 DFQATT and CDR2 SNEGSKA (reference sequence). This CDR3 is CSAKQGNYEQYF. The DNA of the CDR3 is TGCAGTGCTAAACAGGGTAACTACGAGCAGTACTTC.

This chain joins TRBV27 and TRBJ2-1; a weak D match, TRBD2 (6 bases). V was cut by 5 bases and J by 8 bases, with 13 bases left in between. CDR3 length equals 13 residues. Per germline, CDR1 MNHEY and CDR2 SMNVEV (reference sequence). This chain's CDR3 is CASSARLVHEQFF. As DNA, the CDR3 is TGTGCCAGCAGTGCCCGACTAGTTCATGAGCAGTTCTTC.

This clonotype was counted only a few times. The chain joins TRBV20-1 to TRBJ2-3, with TRBD1 as a possible D gene (5 bases). V was clipped by 6 bases and J by 2 bases, with 33 bases between them. Germline V gene lookup returns CDR1 DFQATT and CDR2 SNEGSKA (reference sequence). The CDR3 contains 20 residues. The CDR3 is CSATALNPTDSQIVTDTQYF. CDR3 coding DNA: TGCAGTGCCACAGCCCTCAACCCCACTGACAGCCAGATCGTCACAGATACGCAGTATTTT.

Only a few counts were recorded for this clonotype. The genes are TRBV20-1 and TRBJ1-5, with D tentatively TRBD1 (6 bases). CDR1 DFQATT and CDR2 SNEGSKA come from the germline V gene (reference sequence). Trimming left V 5 bases short and J 3 bases short, with 23 bases between. The CDR3 totals 17 residues. In DNA, the CDR3 is TGCAGTGCTGTAGGGGGTGGAGCGGCGGATATCAATCAGCCCCAGCATTTT. As protein: CSAVGGGAADINQPQHF.

The chain carries TRBV28 and TRBJ2-5, with TRBD1 matching over 8 bases. The germline V gene has CDR1 MDHEN and CDR2 SYDVKM. This CDR3 has 12 residues. Trimming removed 10 bases from V and 2 bases from J; junction bases left unmatched: 3. The CDR3 loop is CAIRTGQETQYF. The CDR3 DNA sequence: TGTGCCATCCGGACAGGGCAAGAGACCCAGTACTTC.

V gene TRBV6-4 combines with J gene TRBJ2-1, with 10 bases that match TRBD1. The germline gives CDR1 MRHNA, CDR2 SNTAGT. CDR3 size: 11 residues. Trimming removed 6 bases from V and 13 bases from J; junction bases left unmatched: 3. CDR3 loop: CASRGTGAQFF. The CDR3 region has the DNA TGTGCCAGCAGAGGGACAGGGGCCCAGTTCTTC.

In the case of this clonotype: An end of the junction differs from the germline gene, which may be a read error. The chain has TRBV28 and TRBJ1-1, with D perhaps TRBD1 (6 bases). This CDR3 has 16 residues. Germline V lookup: CDR1 MDHEN, CDR2 SYDVKM. The CDR3 DNA follows: TGTGCCAGCAGCATGATCACGAACAGGGCACACACTAAAGCTTTCTTT. Protein sequence: CASSMITNRAHTKAFF.